This is a list of T cell receptor beta chains from one sample in a study of CD4 T cells in relation to SARS-CoV-2 and coronaviruses. The table came from immunoSEQ multiplex PCR; TCRdb's copy has only in-frame clones and leaves some out. The profile shows under 13,000 clones, about 89% of them singletons. The sequenced sample was naive CD4+ T cells from PBMCs. Receptor source: an adult with COVID-19. The CDR3 runs from the conserved cysteine through the conserved F or W. D genes are given only for firm matches. Part of the rows lack a size; the others show once, few, many or a class for expanded clones.

j_gene | d_gene | v_gene | abundance | CDR3nt | CDR3aa
TRBJ1-3 | NA | TRBV6-5 | NA | TGTGCCGTCCAGGGAACCCTCTCTGGAAACACCATATATTTT | CAVQGTLSGNTIYF
TRBJ2-2 | NA | TRBV7-2 | NA | TGTGCCAGCAGTTACGCCGCAGGACACACCGGGGAGCTGTTTTTT | CASSYAAGHTGELFF
TRBJ1-1 | NA | TRBV19 | NA | TGTGCCAGTAGTCCGTCAGGTGGCAGGATGAACACTGAAGCTTTCTTT | CASSPSGGRMNTEAFF
TRBJ1-1 | NA | TRBV6-1 | NA | TGTGCCAGCAGTGCAAAGACATCGTTATTGAACACTGAAGCTTTCTTT | CASSAKTSLLNTEAFF
TRBJ1-4 | NA | TRBV2 | NA | TGTGCCAGCAGTGACCAGATTGAAAAACTGTTTTTT | CASSDQIEKLFF
TRBJ2-1 | TRBD1 | TRBV11-3 | once | TGTGCCAGCAGCTTTCCCTCCGGGACAGGGCTGTATGAGCAGTTCTTC | CASSFPSGTGLYEQFF
TRBJ2-1 | NA | TRBV10-3 | NA | TGTGCCATCAGTGCAGGGACCGGATTCGGGATTGAGCAGTTCTTC | CAISAGTGFGIEQFF
TRBJ1-1 | NA | TRBV6-4 | NA | TGTGCCAGCAGTGAGCAGAGGAACACTGAAGCTTTCTTT | CASSEQRNTEAFF
TRBJ2-1 | NA | TRBV7-3 | NA | TGTGCCAGCAGCTTAAGTAGGGCTAGCCTCAATGAGCAGTTCTTC | CASSLSRASLNEQFF
TRBJ2-4 | NA | TRBV9 | NA | TGTGCCAGCAGCGTAGACATGGGTTATAACATTCAGTACTTC | CASSVDMGYNIQYF
TRBJ2-1 | NA | TRBV3-1/TRBV3-2 | NA | TGTGCCAGCAGCCAAGTTAGCCACCCCACCTACAATGAGCAGTTCTTC | CASSQVSHPTYNEQFF
TRBJ2-7 | TRBD1 | TRBV7-7 | NA | TGTGCTAGCAGCCCGGGACAGGGTCCCTACGAGCAGTACTTC | CASSPGQGPYEQYF
TRBJ2-5 | TRBD2 | TRBV2 | NA | TGTGCCAGCAGTGAACCCAGCGGGGTAGAGACCCAGTACTTC | CASSEPSGVETQYF
TRBJ2-6 | NA | TRBV27 | NA | TGTGCCAGCAGTTTATACTCCGGGGCCAACGTCCTGACTTTC | CASSLYSGANVLTF
TRBJ1-5 | NA | TRBV11-3 | NA | TGTGCCAGCAGCTTAGACCCCCCTGGGCGGCCAAAAGAGGGCAATCAGCCCCAGCATTTT | CASSLDPPGRPKEGNQPQHF
TRBJ2-7 | NA | TRBV19 | NA | TGTGCCAGTAGTATAGTAGGCGGCAGGTTCTACGAGCAGTACTTC | CASSIVGGRFYEQYF
TRBJ2-2 | TRBD1 | TRBV29-1 | few | TGCAGCGTTGGCCGGTTGGGACAGGGCACCGGGGAGCTGTTTTTT | CSVGRLGQGTGELFF
TRBJ1-1 | TRBD1 | TRBV30 | once | TGTGCCTGGAGTGTCATACAGGGGGCTGGGGAAACTTTCTTT | CAWSVIQGAGETFF
TRBJ2-2 | NA | TRBV3-1/TRBV3-2 | NA | TGTGCCAGCAGCCTCCGGGGAACGAACACCGGGGAGCTGTTTTTT | CASSLRGTNTGELFF
TRBJ1-5 | NA | TRBV30 | once | TGTGCCTGGAGTGTAACTGGTCTGGACGTAGGTCAGCCCCAGCATTTT | CAWSVTGLDVGQPQHF
TRBJ1-5 | NA | TRBV15 | once | TGTGCCACCAGCAGAGATCTTTTGGCAGGGTTTCAGCCCCAGCATTTT | CATSRDLLAGFQPQHF
TRBJ1-2 | TRBD1 | TRBV5-1 | NA | TGCGCCAGCAGCTCACAGGGGGCCGGTGGCTACACCTTC | CASSSQGAGGYTF
TRBJ2-7 | NA | TRBV7-9 | NA | TGTGCCAGCAGCTTTTTGGGCCACGAGCAGTACTTC | CASSFLGHEQYF
TRBJ2-1 | NA | TRBV7-2 | once | TGTGCCAGCAGCAACACTCCGGGACGGGATGAGCAGTTCTTC | CASSNTPGRDEQFF